This T cell receptor beta chain derives from a study of early T cells in non-severe SARS-CoV-2 infection. About the study: Chains were not paired, and sequencing was done on bulk RNA from unsorted whole blood.

Each cDNA molecule carried a unique molecular identifier. TCRdb re-derived calls from the 5' RACE reads in MiXCR, one entry per CDR3 protein. This sample carries about 35,000 distinct CDR3 sequences, over 4.5% of them seen once, and the ten largest clones take approximately 14%. The ends were cut back, 5 bases at V and 1 base at J, with 12 bases in the middle. The germline gives CDR1 KGHSH, CDR2 LQKENI. The CDR3 is 15 amino acids. Study-wide results and caveats: The VDJdb matching leaned toward anti-spike CD8 responses and overlooked private and CD4 specificities.

Turning to this clonotype: Its antigen is currently unknown.

The sample taken for sequencing was whole blood. The V gene is TRBV18, the J gene TRBJ2-4; D may be TRBD2 (6 bases). The origin of this receptor is an adult who was a healthcare worker with PCR-confirmed SARS-CoV-2 infection or an uninfected control (not recorded which). CDR3 coding DNA: TGTGCCAGCTCATCGAGGAGGGATGCCAAAAACATTCAGTACTTC. Protein: CASSSRRDAKNIQYF.